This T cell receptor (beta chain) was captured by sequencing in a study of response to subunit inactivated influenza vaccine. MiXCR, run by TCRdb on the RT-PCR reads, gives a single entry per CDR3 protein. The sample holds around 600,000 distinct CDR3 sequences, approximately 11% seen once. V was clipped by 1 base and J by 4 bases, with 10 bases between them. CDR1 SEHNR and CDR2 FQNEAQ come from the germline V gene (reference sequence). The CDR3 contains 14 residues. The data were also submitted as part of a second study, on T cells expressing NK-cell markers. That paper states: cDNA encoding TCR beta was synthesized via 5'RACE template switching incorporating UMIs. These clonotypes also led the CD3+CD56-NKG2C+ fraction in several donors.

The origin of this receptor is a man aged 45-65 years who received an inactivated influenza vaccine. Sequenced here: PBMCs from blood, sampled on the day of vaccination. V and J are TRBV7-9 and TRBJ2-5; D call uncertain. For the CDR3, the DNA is TGTGCCAGCAGCTTAGTACCGGCCCGAGAGACCCAGTACTTC. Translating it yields CASSLVPARETQYF.